The following is a T cell receptor (beta chain) sequence with its context. Trimming left V 4 bases short and J 2 bases short, with 8 bases between. Germline V gene sequence: CDR1 SGHRS, CDR2 YFSETQ. The CDR3 length is 13 residues. This entry belongs to a study of blood T cell repertoires in COVID-19. At the level of the study: Acute and convalescent COVID-19 samples came from the United States, Italy and Spain. Sources were T cells, B-cell-depleted T cells, or PBMCs; the material itself was cDNA or gDNA.

Seattle patients were enrolled while actively infected and followed longitudinally. The repertoire was sequenced with immunoSEQ multiplex PCR; TCRdb's copy has only in-frame clones and lacks some. The repertoire includes some 130,000 clones, roughly nine tenths of them detected once, and roughly 4.8% sits in the top ten. This clonotype originated in a man aged 55 to 69 with COVID-19, enrolled during active disease. Sequenced sample: peripheral blood. V gene TRBV5-1 combines with J gene TRBJ2-3; D perhaps matches TRBD2 (5 bases). The CDR3 loop reads CASSTRDTDTQYF. CDR3 DNA: TGCGCCAGCAGCACCCGGGACACAGATACGCAGTATTTT.